The 22 T cell receptor beta chains presented below share a single source sample, sequenced in a study of cytomegalovirus exposure and HLA in healthy donors. PCR used 60 Vbeta primers and 13 Jbeta primers. Profiling relied on immunoSEQ multiplex PCR, and the TCRdb table lists in-frame clones only, not all of them. The sample consists of 130,000 to 150,000 clones, over 70% of them appearing once. Input material: PBMCs. All receptors come from a man aged 18 to 30 in good health and CMV-seronegative.

The chain couples TRBV6-5 to TRBJ2-6, with 8 bases lining up with TRBD1. Germline CDR1 and CDR2: MNHEY and SVGAGI. The CDR3 is made up of 15 amino acids. Trimming cost V 6 bases and J 4 bases; bases outside gene matches: 5. The CDR3 here is CASRRQGSGANVLTF. CDR3 DNA: TGTGCCAGCAGACGACAGGGGTCAGGGGCCAACGTCCTGACTTTC.

This chain links TRBV5-1 with TRBJ2-7; 9 bases agree with TRBD1. CDR3 length: 14 amino acids. V dropped 0 bases and J dropped 4; count of bases not matched to a gene: 2. Germline CDR1 and CDR2: SGHRS and YFSETQ. The CDR3 sequence is CASSLVGQGYEQYF. The CDR3 nucleotides are TGCGCCAGCAGCTTGGTTGGACAGGGGTACGAGCAGTACTTC.

The chain combines TRBV6-5 with TRBJ1-5; 7 bases are shared with TRBD1. CDR1 is MNHEY and CDR2 is SVGAGI in the germline V gene. Losses at the gene ends were 5 bases for V and 0 bases for J; bases not matched to a gene: 4. This CDR3 has 15 amino acids. Here the CDR3 reads CASSGQVISNQPQHF. Written as DNA, the CDR3 is TGTGCCAGCAGTGGACAGGTCATTAGCAATCAGCCCCAGCATTTT.

The J gene is TRBJ2-5, the V gene TRBV11-3, with 7 bases that match TRBD1. CDR1 SGHNT and CDR2 YENEEA come from the germline V gene. With 4 bases clipped from V and 5 bases from J, the junction kept 10 bases outside the gene matches. The CDR3 has 15 amino acids. The CDR3 here is CASSSTGEQYETQYF. Here the CDR3 DNA reads TGTGCCAGCAGCTCAACAGGGGAACAGTACGAGACCCAGTACTTC.

This rearrangement joins TRBV27 to TRBJ1-2; weak D call: TRBD1 (6 bases). CDR1 is MNHEY and CDR2 is SMNVEV in the germline V gene (reference sequence). CDR3 size: 15 residues. V lost 2 bases to trimming and J lost 6 bases, with 16 bases between them. CDR3: CASSLNGGLRDGYTF. As DNA, the CDR3 is TGTGCCAGCAGTTTAAATGGGGGCTTAAGGGATGGCTACACCTTC.

This clone was counted a few times. V gene TRBV6-6 combines with J gene TRBJ1-1; possible D gene TRBD1, 5 bases. This CDR3 contains 12 residues. The germline gives CDR1 MNHNY, CDR2 SVGAGI (reference sequence). V was clipped by 2 bases and J by 7 bases, with 8 bases between them. Here the CDR3 reads CASSYGQGEAFF. The CDR3 DNA is TGTGCCAGCAGTTACGGGCAGGGTGAAGCTTTCTTT.

This clone was recorded a few times. The chain couples TRBV11-2 to TRBJ2-5; 7 nucleotides line up with TRBD1. Germline V gene sequence: CDR1 SGHAT, CDR2 FQNNGV. There are 14 residues in the CDR3. V lost 5 bases and J lost 2; bases outside the gene matches: 5. The CDR3 loop is CASSPLRGQETQYF. The CDR3 DNA reads TGTGCCAGCAGCCCCCTCAGGGGGCAAGAGACCCAGTACTTC.

The CDR3 DNA sequence: TGCGCCAGCAGCGTGACAGGTAGAGGCAATCAGCCCCAGCATTTT. This codes for CASSVTGRGNQPQHF. The chain is built from TRBV5-1 and TRBJ1-5, with D tentatively TRBD1 (6 bases). Trimming removed 4 bases at V and 2 bases at J, with 13 bases between. In germline, CDR1 is SGHRS, CDR2 YFSETQ. CDR3 length: 15 residues.

The genes are TRBV27 and TRBJ2-3, with 9 bases that match TRBD1. V was clipped by 2 bases and J by 9 bases; unmatched bases: 9. This CDR3 has 15 residues. Germline V CDR1 and CDR2: MNHEY, SMNVEV (reference sequence). The CDR3 region is CASSLKVTGGPTQYF. CDR3 DNA: TGTGCCAGCAGTTTAAAAGTGACAGGGGGGCCCACGCAGTATTTT.

The CDR3 nucleotides are TGTGCCAGCAGTGGCACAACAGGGTCGGGTACCCAGTACTTC. As protein: CASSGTTGSGTQYF. The chain combines TRBV6-1 with TRBJ2-5; D is possibly TRBD1 (6 bases). There are 14 residues in the CDR3. With 4 bases removed from V and 8 bases from J, the gap between germline ends came to 17 bases. Germline CDR1 MNHNS, CDR2 SASEGT.

This clone showed up just once. The chain recombines TRBV4-1 with TRBJ1-1; unclear D gene. The CDR3 is 17 residues long. Germline V gene data show CDR1 as MGHRA and CDR2 as YSYEKL. The V gene lost 0 bases and the J gene lost 3 bases, with 17 bases spanning the gap. The CDR3, as DNA: TGCGCCAGCAGCCAAGATTCGATCCAGGTGGTATACACTGAAGCTTTCTTT. Translated, it gives CASSQDSIQVVYTEAFF.

This chain links TRBV11-2 with TRBJ1-4; no clear D gene. V lost 1 base and J 8 bases, leaving 5 bases between the germline ends. The germline gives CDR1 SGHAT, CDR2 FQNNGV. This CDR3 has 12 residues. The CDR3 sequence is CASSLVSEKLFF. The CDR3 coding sequence is TGTGCCAGCAGCTTAGTTTCAGAAAAACTGTTTTTT.

The CDR3 coding sequence is TGTGCCAGCAGTTTCGGGGTGGCTGAAGCTTTCTTT. It encodes CASSFGVAEAFF. The chain employs TRBV6-1 and TRBJ1-1, with D uncertain. V gave up 5 bases and J gave up 6 bases, with 10 bases separating them. Germline V gives CDR1 MNHNS, CDR2 SASEGT. This CDR3 is built from 12 residues.

This chain connects TRBV27 to TRBJ1-5, with TRBD1 as a possible D gene (6 bases). The germline V gene has CDR1 MNHEY and CDR2 SMNVEV (reference sequence). There are 17 residues in the CDR3. Trimming removed 5 bases from V and 2 bases from J, with 19 bases in between. The CDR3 loop reads CASSVQGRGDGNQPQHF. The CDR3 coding sequence is TGTGCCAGCAGTGTACAGGGAAGGGGAGACGGCAATCAGCCCCAGCATTTT.

This rearrangement joins TRBV5-1 to TRBJ1-4; unclear D gene. V lost 4 bases and J 8 bases, leaving 15 bases between the germline ends. The CDR3 runs to 14 residues. CDR1 is SGHRS, CDR2 YFSETQ, per germline. The DNA of the CDR3 is TGCGCCAGCAGCCTTCAAGGTGTGGAGGAAAAACTGTTTTTT. It specifies CASSLQGVEEKLFF. Full variable domain (outside the CDR3, taken from reference TRBV5-1 and TRBJ1-4): KAGVTQTPRYLIKTRGQQVTLSCSPISGHRSVSWYQQTPGQGLQFLFEYFSETQRNKGNFPGRFSGRQFSNSRSEMNVSTLELGDSALYLCASSLQGVEEKLFFGSGTQLSVL.

V and J are TRBV20-1 and TRBJ2-1; no firm D call. The CDR3 is 11 residues long. V dropped 3 bases and J dropped 9 bases, with 9 bases sitting between them. The germline gives CDR1 DFQATT, CDR2 SNEGSKA (reference sequence). CDR3 region: CSARRGVEQFF. The CDR3 nucleotides are TGCAGTGCTAGGCGCGGAGTTGAGCAGTTCTTC.

This chain uses TRBV7-2 with TRBJ1-4, with D unresolved. Germline V gene data show CDR1 as SGHTA and CDR2 as FQGNSA. The CDR3 is 15 amino acids. Trimming cost V 1 base and J 3 bases, with 9 bases left between them. The CDR3 DNA is TGTGCCAGCAGCTTAGATGGGCGGGCTAATGAAAAACTGTTTTTT. Translation gives CASSLDGRANEKLFF.

This chain connects TRBV6-5 to TRBJ1-2; maybe TRBD1 (5 bases). V was cut by 5 bases and J by 2 bases, with 15 bases left in between. Germline CDR1 MNHEY, CDR2 SVGAGI. The CDR3 is 15 amino acids. This CDR3 reads CASSVGYRQNYGYTF. The CDR3 DNA follows: TGTGCCAGCAGTGTAGGATACAGGCAGAACTATGGCTACACCTTC.

The chain joins TRBV18 to TRBJ2-2; D might be TRBD1 (5 bases). The germline V gene encodes CDR1 KGHSH and CDR2 LQKENI. There are 15 residues in the CDR3. Trimming took off 2 bases at V and 5 bases at J, with 12 bases between the two ends. The CDR3 region is CASSPIGAATGELFF. CDR3 bases: TGTGCCAGCTCACCAATAGGGGCCGCGACCGGGGAGCTGTTTTTT.

This sequence joins TRBV30 and TRBJ2-3, with a tentative D call TRBD1 (5 bases). V lost 4 bases and J lost 0, with 17 bases in between. Germline CDR1 and CDR2: GTSNPN and SVGIG (reference sequence). CDR3 length: 16 amino acids. The DNA of the CDR3 is TGTGCCTGGAAAGACCGGCAGAGACAGAGCACAGATACGCAGTATTTT. Its protein product is CAWKDRQRQSTDTQYF.

V is TRBV9 and J is TRBJ2-7, with 7 bases lining up with TRBD2. The CDR3 loop spans 12 amino acids. Trimming removed 7 bases from V and 3 bases from J; junction bases left unmatched: 4. Germline lookup yields CDR1 SGDLS and CDR2 YYNGEE. CDR3 DNA: TGTGCCAGCGGGGAGGGCGGCTACGAGCAGTACTTC. This codes for CASGEGGYEQYF.

This clone was seen more than once but under ten times. This rearrangement joins TRBV4-2 to TRBJ1-2; perhaps TRBD1 as D (6 bases). Trimming pared 0 bases from V and 3 bases from J, leaving 11 bases between. The germline CDR1 and CDR2 sequences are LGHNA and YNFKEQ. This CDR3 spans 15 amino acids. Written as DNA, the CDR3 is TGTGCCAGCAGCCAAGATCTCGGGACACACTATGGCTACACCTTC. Residues: CASSQDLGTHYGYTF.